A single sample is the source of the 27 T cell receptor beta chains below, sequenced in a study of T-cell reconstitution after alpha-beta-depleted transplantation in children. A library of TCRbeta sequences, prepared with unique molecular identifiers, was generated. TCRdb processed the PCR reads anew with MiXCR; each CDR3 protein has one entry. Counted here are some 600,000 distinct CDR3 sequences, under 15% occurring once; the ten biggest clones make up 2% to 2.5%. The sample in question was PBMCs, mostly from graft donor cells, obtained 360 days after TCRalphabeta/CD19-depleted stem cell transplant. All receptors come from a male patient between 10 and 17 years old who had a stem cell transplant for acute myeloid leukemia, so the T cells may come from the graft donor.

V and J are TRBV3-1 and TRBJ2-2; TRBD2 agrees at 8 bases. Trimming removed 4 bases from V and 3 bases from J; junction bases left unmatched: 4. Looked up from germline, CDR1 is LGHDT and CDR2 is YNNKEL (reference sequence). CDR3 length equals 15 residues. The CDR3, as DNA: TGTGCCAGCAGCCGGACTAGCAGACACACCGGGGAGCTGTTTTTT. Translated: CASSRTSRHTGELFF.

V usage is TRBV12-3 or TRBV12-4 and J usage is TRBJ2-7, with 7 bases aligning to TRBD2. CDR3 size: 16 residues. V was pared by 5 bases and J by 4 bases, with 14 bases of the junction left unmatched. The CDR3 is CASSPLVAGSTYEQYF. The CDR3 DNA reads TGTGCCAGCAGTCCTCTAGTAGCGGGCTCCACTTACGAGCAGTACTTC.

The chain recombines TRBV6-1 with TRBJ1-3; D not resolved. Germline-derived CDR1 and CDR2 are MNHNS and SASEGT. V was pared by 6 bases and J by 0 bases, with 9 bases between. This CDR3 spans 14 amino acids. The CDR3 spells CASRPQGSGNTIYF. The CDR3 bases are TGTGCCAGCAGACCCCAAGGCTCTGGAAACACCATATATTTT.

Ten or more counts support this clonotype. DNA for the CDR3: TGTGCCAGCAGTTTAGCATTGACTAGCGGGTCTCAAAAGTTCTTC. This encodes CASSLALTSGSQKFF. The chain uses TRBV12-3 or TRBV12-4 and TRBJ2-1, with 10 bases that match TRBD2. Trimming at V came to 0 bases and at J to 14 bases, leaving 10 bases not matched to a gene. The CDR3 covers 15 residues.

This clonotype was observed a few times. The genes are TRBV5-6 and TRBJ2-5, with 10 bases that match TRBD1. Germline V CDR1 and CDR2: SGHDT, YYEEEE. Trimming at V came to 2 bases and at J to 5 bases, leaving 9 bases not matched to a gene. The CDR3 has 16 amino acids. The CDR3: CASSLRGTGVWETQYF. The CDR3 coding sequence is TGTGCCAGCAGCTTAAGGGGGACAGGGGTGTGGGAGACCCAGTACTTC.

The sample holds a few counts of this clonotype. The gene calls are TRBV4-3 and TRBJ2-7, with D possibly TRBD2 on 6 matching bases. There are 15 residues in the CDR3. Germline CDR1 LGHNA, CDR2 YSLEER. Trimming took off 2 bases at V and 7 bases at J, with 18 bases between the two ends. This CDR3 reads CASSQTFAGTGEQYF. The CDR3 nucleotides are TGCGCCAGCAGCCAAACTTTCGCGGGGACTGGGGAGCAGTACTTC.

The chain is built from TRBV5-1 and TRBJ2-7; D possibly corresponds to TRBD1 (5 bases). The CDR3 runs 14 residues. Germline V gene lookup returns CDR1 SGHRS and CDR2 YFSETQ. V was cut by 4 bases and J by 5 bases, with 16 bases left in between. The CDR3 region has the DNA TGCGCCAGCAGCAGGGAAGGGGCCCCGGACGAGCAGTACTTC. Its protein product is CASSREGAPDEQYF.

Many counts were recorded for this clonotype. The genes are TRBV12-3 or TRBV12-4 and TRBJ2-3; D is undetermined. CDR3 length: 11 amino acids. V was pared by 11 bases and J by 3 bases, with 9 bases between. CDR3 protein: CASWGTDTQYF. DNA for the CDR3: TGTGCCTCCTGGGGAACAGATACGCAGTATTTT.

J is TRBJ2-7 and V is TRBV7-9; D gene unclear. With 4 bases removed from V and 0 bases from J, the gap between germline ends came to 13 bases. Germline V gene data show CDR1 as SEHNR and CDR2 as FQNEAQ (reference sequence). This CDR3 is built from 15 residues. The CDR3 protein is CASSSLEWASYEQYF. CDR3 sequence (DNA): TGTGCCAGCAGCTCACTGGAGTGGGCCTCCTACGAGCAGTACTTC.

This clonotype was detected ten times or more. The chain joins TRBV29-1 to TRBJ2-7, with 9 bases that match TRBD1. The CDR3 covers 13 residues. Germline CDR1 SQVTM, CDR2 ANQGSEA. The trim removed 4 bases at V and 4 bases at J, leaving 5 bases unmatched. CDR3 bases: TGCAGCGTTGTAAAGACAGGGGGGTACGAGCAGTACTTC. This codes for CSVVKTGGYEQYF.

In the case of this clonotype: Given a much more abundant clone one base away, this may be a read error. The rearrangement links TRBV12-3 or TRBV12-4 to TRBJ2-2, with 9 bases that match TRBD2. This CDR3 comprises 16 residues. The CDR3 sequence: CTSSLRLAGTTGELFF. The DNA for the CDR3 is TGTACCAGCAGTTTAAGGCTAGCGGGAACCACCGGGGAGCTGTTTTTT.

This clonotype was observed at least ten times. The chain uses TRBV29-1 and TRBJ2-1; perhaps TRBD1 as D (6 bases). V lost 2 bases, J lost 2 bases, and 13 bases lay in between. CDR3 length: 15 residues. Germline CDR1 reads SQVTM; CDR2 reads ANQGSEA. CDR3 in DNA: TGCAGCGTTGAACTGCAGGGGCTCACCTACAATGAGCAGTTCTTC. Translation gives CSVELQGLTYNEQFF.

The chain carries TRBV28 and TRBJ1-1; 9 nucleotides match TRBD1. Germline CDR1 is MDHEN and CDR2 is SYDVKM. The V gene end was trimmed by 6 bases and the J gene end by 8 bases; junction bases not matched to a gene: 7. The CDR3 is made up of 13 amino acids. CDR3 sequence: CASRITGTGEAFF. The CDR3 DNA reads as TGTGCCAGCAGAATCACCGGGACAGGGGAAGCTTTCTTT.

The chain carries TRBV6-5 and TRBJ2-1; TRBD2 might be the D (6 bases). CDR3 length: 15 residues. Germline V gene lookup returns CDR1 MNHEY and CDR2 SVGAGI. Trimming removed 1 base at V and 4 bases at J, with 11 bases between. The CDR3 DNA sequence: TGTGCCAGCAGTTACTTGAGACTAGTTTACAATGAGCAGTTCTTC. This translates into CASSYLRLVYNEQFF.

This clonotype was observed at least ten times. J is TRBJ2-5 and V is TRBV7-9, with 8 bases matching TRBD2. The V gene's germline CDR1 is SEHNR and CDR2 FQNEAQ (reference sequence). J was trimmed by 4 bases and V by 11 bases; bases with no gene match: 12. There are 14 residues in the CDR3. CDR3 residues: CAGGLSGGGETQYF. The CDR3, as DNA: TGTGCCGGGGGACTAAGCGGGGGTGGAGAGACCCAGTACTTC.

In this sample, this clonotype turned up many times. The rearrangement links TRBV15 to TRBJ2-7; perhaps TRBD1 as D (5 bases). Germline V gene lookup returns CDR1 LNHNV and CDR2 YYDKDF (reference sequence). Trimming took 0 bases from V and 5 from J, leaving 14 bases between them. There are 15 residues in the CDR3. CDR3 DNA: TGTGCCACCAGCAGAGACCCCTTAGTAGGGGACGAGCAGTACTTC. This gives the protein CATSRDPLVGDEQYF.

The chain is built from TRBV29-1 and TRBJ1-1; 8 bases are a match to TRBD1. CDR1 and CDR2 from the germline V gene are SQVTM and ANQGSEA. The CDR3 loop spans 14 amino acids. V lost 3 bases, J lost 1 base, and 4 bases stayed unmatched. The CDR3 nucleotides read TGCAGCGTTGACAGGACAGGGACGAACACTGAAGCTTTCTTT. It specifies CSVDRTGTNTEAFF.

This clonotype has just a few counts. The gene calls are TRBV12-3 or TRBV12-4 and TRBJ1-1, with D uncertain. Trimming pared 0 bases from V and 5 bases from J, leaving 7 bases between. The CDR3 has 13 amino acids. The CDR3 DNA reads TGTGCCAGCAGTTTAGCTGGGCAGACTGAAGCTTTCTTT. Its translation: CASSLAGQTEAFF.

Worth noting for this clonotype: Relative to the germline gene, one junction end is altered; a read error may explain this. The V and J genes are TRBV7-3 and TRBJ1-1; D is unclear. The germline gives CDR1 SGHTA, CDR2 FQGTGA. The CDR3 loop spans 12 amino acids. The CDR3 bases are TGTGCCAGCAGCTCTGACCCCGGGCCGTTTCTCTTT. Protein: CASSSDPGPFLF.

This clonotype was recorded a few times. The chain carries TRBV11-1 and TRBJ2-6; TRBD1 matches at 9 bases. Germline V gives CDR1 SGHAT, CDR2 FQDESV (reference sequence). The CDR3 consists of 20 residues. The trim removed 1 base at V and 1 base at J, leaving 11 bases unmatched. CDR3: CASSLVPPGQGGSGANVLTF. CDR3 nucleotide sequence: TGTGCCAGCAGCTTAGTTCCCCCGGGACAGGGTGGATCTGGGGCCAACGTCCTGACTTTC.

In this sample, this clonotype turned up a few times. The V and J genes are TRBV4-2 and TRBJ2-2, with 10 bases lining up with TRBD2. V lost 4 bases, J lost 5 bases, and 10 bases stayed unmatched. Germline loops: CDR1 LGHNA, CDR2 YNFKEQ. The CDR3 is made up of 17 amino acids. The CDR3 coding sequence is TGTGCCAGCAGCCCCAGGACTAGCGGTGAGCCGACCGGGGAGCTGTTTTTT. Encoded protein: CASSPRTSGEPTGELFF.

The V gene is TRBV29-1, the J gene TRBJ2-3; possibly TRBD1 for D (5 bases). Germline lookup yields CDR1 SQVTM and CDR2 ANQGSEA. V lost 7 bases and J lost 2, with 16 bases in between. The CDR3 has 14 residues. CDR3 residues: CSARTRGFTDTQYF. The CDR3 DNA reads TGCAGCGCTCGGACAAGGGGCTTCACAGATACGCAGTATTTT.

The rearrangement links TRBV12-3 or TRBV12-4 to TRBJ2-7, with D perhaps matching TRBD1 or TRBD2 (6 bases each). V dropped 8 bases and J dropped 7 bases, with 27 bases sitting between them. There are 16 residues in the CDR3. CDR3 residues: CASGLSAVGGAREQYF. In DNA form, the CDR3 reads TGTGCCAGCGGGTTGTCGGCCGTCGGGGGCGCGAGGGAGCAGTACTTC.

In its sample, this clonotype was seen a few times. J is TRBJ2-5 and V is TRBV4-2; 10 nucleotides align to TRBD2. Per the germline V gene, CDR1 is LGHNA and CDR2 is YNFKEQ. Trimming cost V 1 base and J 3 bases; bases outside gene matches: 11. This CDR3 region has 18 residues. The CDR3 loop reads CASSQGSMRTSGKETQYF. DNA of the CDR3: TGTGCCAGCAGCCAAGGGTCAATGAGGACTAGCGGTAAAGAGACCCAGTACTTC.

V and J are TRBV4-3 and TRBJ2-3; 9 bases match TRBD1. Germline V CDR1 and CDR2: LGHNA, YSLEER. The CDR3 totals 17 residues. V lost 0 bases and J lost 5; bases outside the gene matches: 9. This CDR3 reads CASSQDSVGQGLDTQYF. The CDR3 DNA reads TGCGCCAGCAGCCAAGATTCCGTGGGACAGGGTTTAGATACGCAGTATTTT.

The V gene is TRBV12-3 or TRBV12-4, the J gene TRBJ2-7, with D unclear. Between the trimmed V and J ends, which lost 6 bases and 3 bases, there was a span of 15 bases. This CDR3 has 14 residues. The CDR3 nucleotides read TGTGCCAGCAGATCCGGCAGCTTATTCTACGAGCAGTACTTC. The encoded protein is CASRSGSLFYEQYF.

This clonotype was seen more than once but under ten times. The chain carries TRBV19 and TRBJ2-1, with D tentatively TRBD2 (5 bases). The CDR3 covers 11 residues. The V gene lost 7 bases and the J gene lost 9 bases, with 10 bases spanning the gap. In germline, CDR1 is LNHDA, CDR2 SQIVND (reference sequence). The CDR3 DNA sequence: TGTGCCAGTATACCCGGAGGTGAGCAGTTCTTC. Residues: CASIPGGEQFF.